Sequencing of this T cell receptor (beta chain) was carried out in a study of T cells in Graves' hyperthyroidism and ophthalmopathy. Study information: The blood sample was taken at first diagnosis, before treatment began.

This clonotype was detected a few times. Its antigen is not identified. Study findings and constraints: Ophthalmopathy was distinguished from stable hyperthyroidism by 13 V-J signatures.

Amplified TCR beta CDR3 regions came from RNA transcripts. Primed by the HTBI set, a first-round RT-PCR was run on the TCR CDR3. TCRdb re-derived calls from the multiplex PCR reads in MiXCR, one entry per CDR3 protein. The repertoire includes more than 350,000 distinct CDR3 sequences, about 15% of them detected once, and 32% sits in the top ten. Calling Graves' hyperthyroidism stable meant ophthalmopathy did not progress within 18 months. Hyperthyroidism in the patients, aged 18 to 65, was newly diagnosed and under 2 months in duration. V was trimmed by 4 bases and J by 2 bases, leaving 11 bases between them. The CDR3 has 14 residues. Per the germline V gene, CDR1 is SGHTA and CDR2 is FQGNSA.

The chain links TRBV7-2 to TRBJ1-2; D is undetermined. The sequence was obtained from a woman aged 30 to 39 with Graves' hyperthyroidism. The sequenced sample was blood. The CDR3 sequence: CASSSDGLNYGYTF. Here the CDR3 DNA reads TGTGCCAGCAGCTCCGACGGGTTAAACTATGGCTACACCTTC.